Given below is one T cell receptor beta chain in context. Its matching antigen is unknown. Germline CDR1 and CDR2: MGHRA and YSYEKL. Trimming took off 0 bases at V and 2 bases at J, with 11 bases between the two ends. The CDR3 contains 15 residues. The study ran its PCR with 60 Vbeta and 13 Jbeta primers. Measured with immunoSEQ multiplex PCR; TCRdb has only the in-frame clones, and not every one. The listing records 55,000 to 85,000 clones. The sample is drawn from a study of cytomegalovirus exposure and HLA in healthy donors. Study summary: Researchers found that roughly 81% of 300 to 450 genotyped donors fell within the Caucasian-associated ancestry cluster. Study-level points and caveats: Analyses of presence and absence presupposed an approximately uniform sequencing depth across donors. Diagnosis of cytomegalovirus status made by the classifier reportedly showed high specificity and sensitivity. In a later analysis, productive TCRs from donors in an Asian-associated ancestry cluster reportedly carried fewer N-insertions than the cohort mean.

V usage is TRBV4-1 and J usage is TRBJ2-7; no firm D call. This sequence originates from a female donor in good health and CMV-seropositive. Sequencing was done on a sample of PBMCs. The CDR3 DNA follows: TGCGCCAGCAGCCAAGATGTCCCGTCCGCCTACGAGCAGTACTTC. Translation: CASSQDVPSAYEQYF.